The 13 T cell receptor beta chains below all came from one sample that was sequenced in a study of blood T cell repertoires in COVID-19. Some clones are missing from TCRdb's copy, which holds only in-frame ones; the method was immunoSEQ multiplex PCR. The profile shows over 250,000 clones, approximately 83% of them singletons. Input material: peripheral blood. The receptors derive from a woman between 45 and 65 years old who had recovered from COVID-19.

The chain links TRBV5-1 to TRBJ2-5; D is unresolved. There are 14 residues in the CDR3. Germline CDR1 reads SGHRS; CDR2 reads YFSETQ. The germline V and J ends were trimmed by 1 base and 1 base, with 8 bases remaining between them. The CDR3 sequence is CASSLLAGQETQYF. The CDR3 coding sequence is TGCGCCAGCAGCTTGCTGGCTGGCCAAGAGACCCAGTACTTC.

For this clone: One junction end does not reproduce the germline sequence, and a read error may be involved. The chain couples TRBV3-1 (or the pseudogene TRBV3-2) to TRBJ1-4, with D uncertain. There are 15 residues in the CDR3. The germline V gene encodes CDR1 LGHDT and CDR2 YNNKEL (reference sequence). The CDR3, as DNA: TGTGCCAGCAGTCAAGGGCCTTCAACTAATGAAAAACTGTTTTTT. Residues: CASSQGPSTNEKLFF.

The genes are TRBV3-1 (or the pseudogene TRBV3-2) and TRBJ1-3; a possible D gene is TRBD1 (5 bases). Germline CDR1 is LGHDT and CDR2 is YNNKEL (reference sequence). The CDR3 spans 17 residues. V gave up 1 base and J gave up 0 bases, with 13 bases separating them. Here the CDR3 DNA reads TGTGCCAGCAGCCAAGGGGGTGCAGGGATCTCTGGAAACACCATATATTTT. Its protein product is CASSQGGAGISGNTIYF.

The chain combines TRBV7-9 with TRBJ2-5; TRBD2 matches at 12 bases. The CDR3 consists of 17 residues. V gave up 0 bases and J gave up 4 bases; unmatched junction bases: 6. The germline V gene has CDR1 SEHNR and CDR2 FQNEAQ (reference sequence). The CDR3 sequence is CASSLAKTSGRGETQYF. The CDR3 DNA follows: TGTGCCAGCAGCTTAGCGAAGACTAGCGGGAGAGGAGAGACCCAGTACTTC. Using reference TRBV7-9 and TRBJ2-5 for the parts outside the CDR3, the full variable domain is DTGVSQNPRHKITKRGQNVTFRCDPISEHNRLYWYRQTLGQGPEFLTYFQNEAQLEKSRLLSDRFSAERPKGSFSTLEIQRTEQGDSAMYLCASSLAKTSGRGETQYFGPGTRLLVL.

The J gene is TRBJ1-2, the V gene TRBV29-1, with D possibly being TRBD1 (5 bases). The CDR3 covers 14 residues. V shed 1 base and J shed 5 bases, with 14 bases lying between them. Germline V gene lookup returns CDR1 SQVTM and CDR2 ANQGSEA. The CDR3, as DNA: TGCAGCGTTGAAGGGACTGGGAGGGGATATGGCTACACCTTC. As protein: CSVEGTGRGYGYTF.

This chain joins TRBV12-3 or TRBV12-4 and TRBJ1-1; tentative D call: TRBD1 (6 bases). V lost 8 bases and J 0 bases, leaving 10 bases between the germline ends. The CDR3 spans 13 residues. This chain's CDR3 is CASEGQLNTEAFF. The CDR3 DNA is TGTGCCAGCGAAGGACAGTTGAACACTGAAGCTTTCTTT.

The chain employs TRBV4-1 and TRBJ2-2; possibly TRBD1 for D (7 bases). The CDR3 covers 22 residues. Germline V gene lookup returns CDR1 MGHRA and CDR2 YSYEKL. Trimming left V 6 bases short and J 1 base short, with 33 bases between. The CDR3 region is CASSPTLGILSGGRRNTGELFF. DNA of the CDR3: TGCGCCAGCAGTCCTACCCTAGGGATCCTTTCAGGGGGGCGCCGGAACACCGGGGAGCTGTTTTTT.

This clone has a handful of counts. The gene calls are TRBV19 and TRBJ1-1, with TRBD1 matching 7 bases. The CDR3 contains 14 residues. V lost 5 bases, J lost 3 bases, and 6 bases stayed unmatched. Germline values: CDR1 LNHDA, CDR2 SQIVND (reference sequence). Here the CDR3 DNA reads TGTGCCAGTAGTGACCAAACAGGGGACACTGAAGCTTTCTTT. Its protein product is CASSDQTGDTEAFF.

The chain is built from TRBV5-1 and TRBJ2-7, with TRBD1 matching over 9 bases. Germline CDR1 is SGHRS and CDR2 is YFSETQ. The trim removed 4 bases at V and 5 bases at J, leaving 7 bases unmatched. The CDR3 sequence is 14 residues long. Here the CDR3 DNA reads TGCGCCAGCAGCGCGGGGACAGGGCTCCACGAGCAGTACTTC. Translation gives CASSAGTGLHEQYF. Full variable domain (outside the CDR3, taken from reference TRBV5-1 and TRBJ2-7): KAGVTQTPRYLIKTRGQQVTLSCSPISGHRSVSWYQQTPGQGLQFLFEYFSETQRNKGNFPGRFSGRQFSNSRSEMNVSTLELGDSALYLCASSAGTGLHEQYFGPGTRLTVT.

In DNA, the CDR3 is TGTGCCAGCAGCCAGGAAAGGGTAGCGGGAGGGCGGGGGAGCTCCTACAATGAGCAGTTCTTC. This encodes CASSQERVAGGRGSSYNEQFF. The chain uses TRBV3-1 (or the pseudogene TRBV3-2) and TRBJ2-1; 11 nucleotides agree with TRBD2. In germline, CDR1 is LGHDT, CDR2 YNNKEL (reference sequence). Trimming at V came to 3 bases and at J to 0 bases, leaving 16 bases not matched to a gene. The CDR3 totals 21 residues.

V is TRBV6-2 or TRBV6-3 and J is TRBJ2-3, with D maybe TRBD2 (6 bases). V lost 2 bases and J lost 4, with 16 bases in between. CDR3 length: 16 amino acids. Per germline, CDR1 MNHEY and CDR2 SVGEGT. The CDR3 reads CASSYPPGEIADTQYF. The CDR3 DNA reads TGTGCCAGCAGTTACCCCCCGGGGGAGATCGCAGATACGCAGTATTTT.

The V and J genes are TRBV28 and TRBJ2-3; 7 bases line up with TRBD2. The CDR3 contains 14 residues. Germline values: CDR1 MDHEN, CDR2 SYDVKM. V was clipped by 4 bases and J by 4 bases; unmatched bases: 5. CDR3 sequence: CASSSGLVSDTQYF. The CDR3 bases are TGTGCCAGCAGTTCAGGACTAGTTTCAGATACGCAGTATTTT.

The CDR3 spells CASSLERGLNTGELFF. As DNA, the CDR3 is TGTGCCAGCAGCCTGGAGAGGGGGCTAAACACCGGGGAGCTGTTTTTT. This chain joins TRBV11-2 and TRBJ2-2, with TRBD1 matching over 7 bases. The CDR3 runs 16 residues. V was clipped by 5 bases and J by 2 bases; unmatched bases: 8. Germline-derived CDR1 and CDR2 are SGHAT and FQNNGV.